This T cell receptor (beta chain) comes out of a study of T-cell memory formation after mild COVID-19 (dated by TCRdb to about 2021). Study-level background: TCR sequence clusters from the two donors were found to be largely donor specific. T-cell clones expanding and contracting after mild COVID-19 in two donors were tracked by longitudinal TCRalpha and TCRbeta repertoire sequencing. The cohort was made up of two young adult volunteers, one female and one male, who were previously healthy. Overall study outcomes, separate from this receptor: SARS-CoV-2 specificity was not confirmed for the second-wave clones peaking on day 37. From day 15 to 85, contracting clones showed balanced CD4/CD8 phenotypes, whereas a second wave of clones that expanded from day 15 to 37 leaned towards CD4+. Some responding clones were found in pre-infection memory, which suggests that pre-existing cross-reactive memory T cells took part in the SARS-CoV-2 response. The study covered only a couple of mild cases, and larger cohorts including severe cases with pre-infection samples were considered necessary. Contracting CD4+ clones appeared mostly in the CM and EM memory subsets, whereas CD8+ clones were enriched in EMRA.

Instrument on record: Illumina NovaSeq 6000. cDNA libraries for TCRalpha and TCRbeta were prepared by 5'RACE using constant-segment primers, with sample barcodes and unique molecular identifiers added. Trizol reagent was used to extract RNA from every sample. Library amplification was performed in two PCR steps, and a second sample barcode and Illumina TruSeq adapters were introduced in the second step. Sequencing of the libraries was done on an Illumina NovaSeq, producing 2 x 150 bp paired-end reads. In the original analysis: Demultiplexing of reads and collapsing into UMI-guided consensus sequences were performed with migec v1.2.7. With mixcr v2.1.11, UMI consensuses were aligned to TRA and TRB V and J templates and assembled into clonotypes. Clonotypes were classified as expanded or contracted when called significant by both edgeR and NoisET, with noise models trained on biological replicates. For edgeR calls, the thresholds were a false discovery rate-adjusted p below 0.01 and a log2 fold-change of 1. PCA with hierarchical clustering of max-normalized trajectories of the 1000 most abundant clonotypes was used as exploratory dynamics analysis. Separately sequenced CD4+ and CD8+ repertoires were used to assign a CD4 or CD8 phenotype to each responding clone. TCRdb redid the processing of the public reads, applying fastp at Q25 and MiXCR, and retained in-frame beta chains. Rows merge per CDR3 protein into single entries with the most common DNA and genes. TCRdb, not the original authors, processed these V and J calls. This sample is represented by approximately 240,000 distinct CDR3 sequences; over 15% of them were singletons. 3.5% of the sample is taken by the ten largest.

Ficoll-Paque density gradient centrifugation was the method used to isolate PBMCs. In the case of this clonotype: Its antigen is not yet known. Base-call qualities are not available, and no considerably larger clone is one nucleotide away.

The receptor's source is a young man who had mild COVID-19 (a few samples of this study predate the infection). The sample titles of this study are shuffled in the database, so cell type and time point are left out; the donor was told from shared clones. Sequencing was carried out using PBMCs or a T cell subset sorted from them (not recorded which).

The CDR3 here reads CASSRDAQGMAGELFF. The DNA reads TGCGCCAGCAGCAGAGATGCACAGGGGATGGCCGGGGAGCTGTTTTTT. The chain was built from TRBV5-1 and TRBJ2-2; a stretch of 7 junction bases matches TRBD1. Trimming accounts for 4 bases at V and 6 bases at J, while the number of junction bases matched to no gene is 12. The CDR3 runs 16 amino acids, cysteine and phenylalanine included. Kept here is only the CDR3 DNA, which spans 48 bases and is read in frame from base 1. As encoded in the germline V gene, CDR1 is SGHRS while CDR2 is YFSETQ.